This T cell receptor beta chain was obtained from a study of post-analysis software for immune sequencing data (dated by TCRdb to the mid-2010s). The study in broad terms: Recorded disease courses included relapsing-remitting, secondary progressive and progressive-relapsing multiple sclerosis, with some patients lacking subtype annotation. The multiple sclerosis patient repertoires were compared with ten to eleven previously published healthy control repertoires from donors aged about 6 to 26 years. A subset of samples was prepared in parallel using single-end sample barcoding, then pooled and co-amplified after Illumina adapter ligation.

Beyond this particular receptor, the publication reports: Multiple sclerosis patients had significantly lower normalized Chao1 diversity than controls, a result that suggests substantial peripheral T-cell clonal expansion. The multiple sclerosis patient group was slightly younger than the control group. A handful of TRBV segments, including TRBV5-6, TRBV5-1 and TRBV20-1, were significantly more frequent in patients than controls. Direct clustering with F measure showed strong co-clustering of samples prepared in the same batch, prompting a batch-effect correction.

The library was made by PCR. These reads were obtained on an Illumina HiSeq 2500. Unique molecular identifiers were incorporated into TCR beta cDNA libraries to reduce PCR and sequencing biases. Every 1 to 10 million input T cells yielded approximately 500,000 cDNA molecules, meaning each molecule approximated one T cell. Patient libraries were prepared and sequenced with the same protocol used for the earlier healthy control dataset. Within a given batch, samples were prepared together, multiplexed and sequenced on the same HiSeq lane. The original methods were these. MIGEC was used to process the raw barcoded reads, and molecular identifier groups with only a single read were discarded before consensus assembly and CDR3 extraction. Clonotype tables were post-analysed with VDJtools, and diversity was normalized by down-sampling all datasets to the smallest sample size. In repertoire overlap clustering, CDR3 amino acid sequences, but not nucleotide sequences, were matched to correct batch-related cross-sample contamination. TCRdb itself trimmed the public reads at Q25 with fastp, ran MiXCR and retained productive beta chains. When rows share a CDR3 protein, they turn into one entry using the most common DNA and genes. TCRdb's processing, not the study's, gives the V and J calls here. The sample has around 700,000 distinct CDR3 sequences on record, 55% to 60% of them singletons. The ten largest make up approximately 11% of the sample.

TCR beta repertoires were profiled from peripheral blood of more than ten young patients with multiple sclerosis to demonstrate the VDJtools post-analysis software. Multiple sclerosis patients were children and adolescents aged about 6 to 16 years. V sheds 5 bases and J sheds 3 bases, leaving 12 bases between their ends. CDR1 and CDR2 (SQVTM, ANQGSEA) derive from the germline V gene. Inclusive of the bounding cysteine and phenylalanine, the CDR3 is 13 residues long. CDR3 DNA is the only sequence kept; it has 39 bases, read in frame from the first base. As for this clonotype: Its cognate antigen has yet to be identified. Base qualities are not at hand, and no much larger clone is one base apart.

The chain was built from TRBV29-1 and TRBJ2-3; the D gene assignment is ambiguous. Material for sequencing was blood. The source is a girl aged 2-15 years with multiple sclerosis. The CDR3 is CSVCRADTDTQYF. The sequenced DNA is TGCAGCGTTTGCCGGGCGGATACAGATACGCAGTATTTT.